This TCR beta chain was retrieved from a study of response to subunit inactivated influenza vaccine. Overall study results and limits: Authors suggested each seasonal influenza vaccination recruits few new T cells.

TCRdb passed the RT-PCR reads through MiXCR, listing each CDR3 protein once. The table shows approximately 520,000 distinct CDR3 sequences, with 16% occurring only once. Germline V CDR1 and CDR2: SGHKS, YYEKEE (reference sequence). The V and J ends lost 4 bases and 6 bases respectively, with 20 bases between them. The CDR3 is made up of 15 amino acids. Regarding this clonotype: What it binds is unknown.

The source was CD4+ T cells sorted from PBMCs, collected about 23 months after vaccination. The J gene is TRBJ2-7, the V gene TRBV5-5, with D possibly matching TRBD2 (5 bases). The TCR was taken from a man aged 50-75 years who received an inactivated influenza vaccine. The CDR3 nucleotides read TGTGCCAGCAGCGTATTCGGGGAGATCAGCGGCGAGCAGTACTTC. This sequence encodes CASSVFGEISGEQYF.